The 6 T cell receptor beta chains listed next were all sequenced from one sample in a study of blood T cell repertoires in COVID-19. Measured with immunoSEQ multiplex PCR; TCRdb has only the in-frame clones, and not every one. The repertoire holds 270,000 or so clones, with approximately 89% as singletons. Sequencing was done on a sample of PBMCs or T cells enriched from blood (not recorded which). The receptors were gathered from a woman between 18 and 30 years old who had recovered from COVID-19.

Details on this clone: The same CDR3 can be traced to other DNA sequences in this sample. The chain combines TRBV30 with TRBJ2-6; no firm D call. This CDR3 has 14 amino acids. Trimming removed 2 bases at V and 0 bases at J, with 5 bases between. Germline CDR1 and CDR2: GTSNPN and SVGIG (reference sequence). CDR3 loop: CAWSPGSGANVLTF. The DNA for the CDR3 is TGTGCCTGGAGTCCCGGCTCTGGGGCCAACGTCCTGACTTTC.

The genes are TRBV7-8 and TRBJ2-7, with D tentatively TRBD2 (5 bases). Deletions cut 1 base from V and 0 bases from J, with 7 bases between. Germline V lookup: CDR1 SGHVS, CDR2 FQNEAQ. CDR3 length: 14 amino acids. The CDR3: CASSLGRASYEQYF. In DNA form, the CDR3 reads TGTGCCAGCAGCTTAGGGCGGGCCTCCTACGAGCAGTACTTC.

This clone showed up just once. The chain carries TRBV9 and TRBJ1-2, with a weak D call TRBD1 (6 bases). Germline assignment: CDR1 SGDLS and CDR2 YYNGEE. Trimming shortened V by 1 base and J by 6 bases, and 10 bases separated the two germline ends. The CDR3 spans 13 residues. CDR3 nucleotide sequence: TGTGCCAGCAGCGTAAGCCACAGGGATGGCTACACCTTC. It translates to CASSVSHRDGYTF.

This chain joins TRBV3-1 (or the pseudogene TRBV3-2) and TRBJ2-6, with D perhaps TRBD1 (6 bases). V was clipped by 1 base and J by 1 base, with 17 bases between them. Germline lookup yields CDR1 LGHDT and CDR2 YNNKEL (reference sequence). The CDR3 runs to 19 residues. CDR3 sequence reads: CASSQVLSGVVSGANVLTF. The DNA for the CDR3 is TGTGCCAGCAGCCAAGTTTTGTCAGGGGTAGTTTCTGGGGCCAACGTCCTGACTTTC.

The V and J genes are TRBV28 and TRBJ2-4; D might be TRBD1 (5 bases). The V gene lost 4 bases and the J gene lost 7 bases, with 20 bases spanning the gap. The germline gives CDR1 MDHEN, CDR2 SYDVKM. The CDR3 spans 16 residues. The CDR3 nucleotides read TGTGCCAGCAGTTCGGTAGGGGCAGGGTTGATGAACATTCAGTACTTC. Its protein product is CASSSVGAGLMNIQYF.

The chain links TRBV7-6 to TRBJ2-7, with 7 bases identical to TRBD2. CDR1 is SGHVS and CDR2 is FNYEAQ in the germline V gene. The CDR3 is made up of 18 amino acids. The V segment lost 1 base and the J segment 3 bases; nucleotides outside the gene matches: 15. CDR3 region: CASSLGPLEAGAVYEQYF. CDR3 bases: TGTGCCAGCAGCTTAGGCCCCCTTGAGGCGGGAGCCGTCTACGAGCAGTACTTC.